Presented here are 25 T cell receptor beta chains from one specimen sequenced in a study of T-cell reconstitution after alpha-beta-depleted transplantation in children. Using unique molecular identifiers, the investigators prepared the TCRbeta library. From the PCR reads, TCRdb called clonotypes with MiXCR, one entry per CDR3 protein. The repertoire holds more than 550,000 distinct CDR3 sequences, roughly a tenth seen once, with less than 5% in the top ten. The sequencing here drew on PBMCs from the stem cell graft donor, taken from the stem cell graft. The receptors shown here come from a human donor who donated a stem cell graft to a child with acute myeloid leukemia.

The chain carries TRBV5-1 and TRBJ2-5; perhaps TRBD2 as D (6 bases). Germline V lookup: CDR1 SGHRS, CDR2 YFSETQ. Trimming removed 2 bases at V and 2 bases at J, with 19 bases between. CDR3 length equals 17 residues. The CDR3 sequence is CASSLVKAGNLQETQYF. The CDR3 DNA reads as TGCGCCAGCAGCTTAGTAAAAGCGGGCAACCTTCAAGAGACCCAGTACTTC.

In its sample, this clonotype was seen many times. The chain has TRBV12-3 or TRBV12-4 and TRBJ2-1; D gene unclear. The CDR3 consists of 15 residues. Trimming shortened V by 6 bases and J by 4 bases, and 16 bases separated the two germline ends. DNA of the CDR3: TGTGCCAGCAGCCCGGACCCCACTCAATACAATGAGCAGTTCTTC. This translates into CASSPDPTQYNEQFF.

The V and J genes are TRBV20-1 and TRBJ2-3; no reliable D call. The CDR3 consists of 16 residues. V was cut by 5 bases and J by 3 bases, with 21 bases left in between. The germline V gene has CDR1 DFQATT and CDR2 SNEGSKA (reference sequence). The CDR3: CSARPASRHYTDTQYF. As DNA, the CDR3 is TGCAGTGCTCGCCCGGCTAGTCGTCATTATACAGATACGCAGTATTTT.

The V and J genes are TRBV29-1 and TRBJ2-5, with 9 bases identical to TRBD1. In germline, CDR1 is SQVTM, CDR2 ANQGSEA. The CDR3 is made up of 12 amino acids. V gave up 6 bases and J gave up 6 bases; unmatched junction bases: 5. The CDR3 coding sequence is TGCAGCGTCCCGGGACAGGGAAAGACCCAGTACTTC. It translates to CSVPGQGKTQYF.

The chain uses TRBV9 and TRBJ2-7, with D tentatively TRBD1 (6 bases). V was pared by 0 bases and J by 7 bases, with 14 bases between. This CDR3 region has 14 residues. Germline CDR1 is SGDLS and CDR2 is YYNGEE. CDR3 nucleotides: TGTGCCAGCAGCGTAGAGGCCGCAGGGGTAGAGCAGTACTTC. Translated, it gives CASSVEAAGVEQYF.

This clonotype was seen many times. The CDR3 loop is CASSSDRDAVWPQHF. The CDR3 coding sequence is TGTGCCAGCAGTTCCGACAGGGACGCGGTTTGGCCCCAGCATTTT. The V and J genes are TRBV12-3 or TRBV12-4 and TRBJ1-5; 7 nucleotides agree with TRBD1. With V trimmed by 4 bases and J by 9 bases, 12 bases remained unmatched. This CDR3 is 15 amino acids long.

The chain employs TRBV4-1 and TRBJ2-7; 9 bases fit TRBD2. This CDR3 is 15 amino acids long. Germline lookup yields CDR1 MGHRA and CDR2 YSYEKL. The V and J ends lost 1 base and 4 bases, in that order; junction bases with no gene match: 5. The CDR3 reads CASSQVNGLAYEQYF. The DNA of the CDR3 is TGCGCCAGCAGCCAAGTGAACGGACTAGCGTACGAGCAGTACTTC.

The chain joins TRBV28 to TRBJ2-1, with 8 bases fitting TRBD1. Germline V gene data show CDR1 as MDHEN and CDR2 as SYDVKM. Trimming took 7 bases from V and 2 from J; bases not matched to a gene: 7. CDR3 length: 15 amino acids. This chain's CDR3 is CASNIQGATYNEQFF. For the CDR3, the DNA is TGTGCCAGCAACATTCAGGGGGCAACCTACAATGAGCAGTTCTTC.

This clonotype was seen repeatedly, ten times or more. This chain connects TRBV5-1 to TRBJ2-2; no clear D gene. CDR1 and CDR2 (germline): SGHRS, YFSETQ. V was pared by 7 bases and J by 2 bases, with 12 bases between. The CDR3 runs 14 residues. CDR3 amino acids: CASQTGSNTGELFF. The CDR3 DNA reads as TGCGCCAGCCAAACCGGCTCTAACACCGGGGAGCTGTTTTTT.

The J gene is TRBJ2-7, the V gene TRBV30; no clear D gene. The germline V and J ends were trimmed by 3 bases and 2 bases, with 8 bases remaining between them. The CDR3 length is 12 residues. CDR1 is GTSNPN, CDR2 SVGIG, per germline (reference sequence). CDR3 region: CAWRYNTYEQYF. As DNA, the CDR3 is TGTGCCTGGAGGTACAATACCTACGAGCAGTACTTC.

CDR3 region: CSDGPGGNTEAFF. In nucleotides, the CDR3 is TGCAGCGATGGCCCGGGGGGGAACACTGAAGCTTTCTTT. V gene TRBV29-1 combines with J gene TRBJ1-1; D perhaps matches TRBD1 (5 bases). Trimming stripped 7 bases from V and 1 base from J, with 13 bases between. CDR1 is SQVTM and CDR2 is ANQGSEA in the germline V gene. The CDR3 totals 13 residues.

This clonotype was counted a few times. The CDR3, as DNA: TGTGCCAGCAGGGGGAGACTAGCGGAAAACAATGAGCAGTTCTTC. It translates to CASRGRLAENNEQFF. The V gene is TRBV12-3 or TRBV12-4, the J gene TRBJ2-1; 9 bases match TRBD2. This CDR3 is built from 15 residues. V lost 6 bases, J lost 5 bases, and 8 bases stayed unmatched.

This clonotype came up a few times. This chain joins TRBV12-3 or TRBV12-4 and TRBJ2-2; D is perhaps TRBD2 (6 bases). The CDR3 sequence is 15 residues long. V gave up 3 bases and J gave up 1 base, with 9 bases separating them. Here the CDR3 reads CASSFSAGNTGELFF. For the CDR3, the DNA is TGTGCCAGCAGTTTCTCAGCGGGGAACACCGGGGAGCTGTTTTTT.

This clonotype was recorded at least ten times. The chain joins TRBV12-3 or TRBV12-4 to TRBJ2-7, with TRBD1 matching 12 bases. The J segment lost 6 bases and the V segment lost 6 bases, leaving 6 bases of the junction unmatched. CDR3 length: 14 amino acids. The CDR3 DNA is TGTGCCAGCAGGACCGGGACAGGGGGCGTCGAGCAGTACTTC. This encodes CASRTGTGGVEQYF.

The chain combines TRBV7-2 with TRBJ1-5; D is unresolved. Germline CDR1 and CDR2: SGHTA and FQGNSA. The germline V and J ends were trimmed by 1 base and 6 bases, with 13 bases remaining between them. The CDR3 spans 15 residues. CDR3 in DNA: TGTGCCAGCAGCTTAGTAGACCAAGCGGTTCAGCCCCAGCATTTT. It codes for CASSLVDQAVQPQHF.

The chain joins TRBV5-6 to TRBJ2-1; a possible D gene is TRBD2 (6 bases). Germline V lookup: CDR1 SGHDT, CDR2 YYEEEE. This CDR3 has 14 amino acids. Trimming removed 4 bases from V and 7 bases from J, with 15 bases in between. The DNA of the CDR3 is TGTGCCAGCAGCGAGGGGCACGGGGGTAATGAGCAGTTCTTC. Its translation is CASSEGHGGNEQFF.

V and J are TRBV20-1 and TRBJ2-1; TRBD2 matches at 16 bases. Unmatched junction bases numbered 6, after V lost 7 bases and J lost 0 bases. The CDR3 is made up of 17 amino acids. The germline CDR1 and CDR2 sequences are DFQATT and SNEGSKA (reference sequence). The CDR3 sequence: CSVGTSGRAVSYNEQFF. Written as DNA, the CDR3 is TGCAGTGTGGGGACTAGCGGGAGGGCGGTCTCCTACAATGAGCAGTTCTTC.

This rearrangement joins TRBV10-3 to TRBJ1-2; D not resolved. Germline CDR1 is ENHRY and CDR2 is SYGVKD. CDR3 length: 13 amino acids. V was pared by 4 bases and J by 2 bases, with 8 bases between. The DNA for the CDR3 is TGTGCCATCAGTGTCGGCCAAAACTATGGCTACACCTTC. The encoded protein is CAISVGQNYGYTF.

This clonotype was recorded a few times. V and J are TRBV5-5 and TRBJ2-4; TRBD2 matches at 10 bases. Losses at the gene ends were 3 bases for V and 1 base for J; bases not matched to a gene: 4. CDR3 length equals 16 residues. The germline V gene has CDR1 SGHKS and CDR2 YYEKEE (reference sequence). CDR3 loop: CASSYSGGAAKNIQYF. In DNA, the CDR3 is TGTGCCAGCAGCTACAGCGGGGGGGCTGCCAAAAACATTCAGTACTTC.

In this sample, this clonotype turned up a few times. The chain recombines TRBV5-1 with TRBJ1-1, with D possibly being TRBD1 (6 bases). Trimming shortened V by 3 bases and J by 0 bases, and 21 bases separated the two germline ends. The germline gives CDR1 SGHRS, CDR2 YFSETQ. The CDR3 runs to 18 residues. In nucleotides, the CDR3 is TGCGCCAGCAGCTCGGCATGGACAGATGGATACATGAACACTGAAGCTTTCTTT. This encodes CASSSAWTDGYMNTEAFF.

V usage is TRBV12-3 or TRBV12-4 and J usage is TRBJ2-5; D might be TRBD1 (5 bases). This CDR3 has 18 amino acids. Trimming shortened V by 11 bases and J by 0 bases, and 28 bases separated the two germline ends. CDR3 protein: CAFCPNIRQTSYQETQYF. The CDR3 region has the DNA TGTGCCTTCTGCCCTAACATTCGACAGACTTCTTACCAAGAGACCCAGTACTTC.

This clonotype was seen many times. The V and J genes are TRBV27 and TRBJ2-3; no firm D call. Germline lookup yields CDR1 MNHEY and CDR2 SMNVEV (reference sequence). The CDR3 consists of 12 residues. The V and J ends lost 6 bases and 8 bases respectively, with 12 bases between them. The CDR3 DNA reads as TGTGCCAGCAGCCCCCCGAAGGGTACGCAGTATTTT. It translates to CASSPPKGTQYF.

This clonotype was recorded a few times. This chain links TRBV18 with TRBJ2-5; D gene ambiguous. The CDR3 has 13 residues. Germline V gene sequence: CDR1 KGHSH, CDR2 LQKENI. V gave up 4 bases and J gave up 7 bases, with 13 bases separating them. The CDR3 region has the DNA TGTGCCAGCTCACTTCAAACCCCAGGGACCCAGTACTTC. Translating gives CASSLQTPGTQYF.

The J gene is TRBJ2-2, the V gene TRBV20-1; D gene uncertain. Trimming cost V 3 bases and J 2 bases, with 7 bases left between them. The germline CDR1 and CDR2 sequences are DFQATT and SNEGSKA (reference sequence). This CDR3 region has 13 residues. The CDR3 here is CSARASNTGELFF. The DNA for the CDR3 is TGCAGTGCTAGGGCTAGTAACACCGGGGAGCTGTTTTTT.

This chain uses TRBV7-8 with TRBJ2-5, with 7 bases identical to TRBD1. The germline CDR1 and CDR2 sequences are SGHVS and FQNEAQ. This CDR3 is built from 14 residues. V lost 5 bases and J lost 5; bases outside the gene matches: 8. The chain's CDR3 is CASSVDRVMETQYF. The CDR3 region has the DNA TGTGCCAGCAGCGTCGACAGGGTAATGGAGACCCAGTACTTC.